This T cell receptor beta chain comes out of a study of immune characterization of retroperitoneal liposarcoma. CDR3 size: 18 residues. The germline V gene has CDR1 MNHNY and CDR2 SVGAGI (reference sequence). TCRdb re-analysed the PCR reads in MiXCR, keeping a single row per CDR3 protein. The table shows 7,700 or so distinct CDR3 sequences, with roughly 29% occurring only once. This clonotype is medium-sized. The TCR comes from a male donor with retroperitoneal liposarcoma. Material for sequencing was blood. This rearrangement joins TRBV6-6 to TRBJ2-1, with 15 bases that match TRBD2. The J call is uncertain, as TRBJ2-5 better fits the DNA end. CDR3 DNA: TGTGCCAGCAGTTACAGGACTAGCGGGAGGGCAGGTGGGGAGACCCAGTACTTC. Protein product: CASSYRTSGRAGGETQYF.